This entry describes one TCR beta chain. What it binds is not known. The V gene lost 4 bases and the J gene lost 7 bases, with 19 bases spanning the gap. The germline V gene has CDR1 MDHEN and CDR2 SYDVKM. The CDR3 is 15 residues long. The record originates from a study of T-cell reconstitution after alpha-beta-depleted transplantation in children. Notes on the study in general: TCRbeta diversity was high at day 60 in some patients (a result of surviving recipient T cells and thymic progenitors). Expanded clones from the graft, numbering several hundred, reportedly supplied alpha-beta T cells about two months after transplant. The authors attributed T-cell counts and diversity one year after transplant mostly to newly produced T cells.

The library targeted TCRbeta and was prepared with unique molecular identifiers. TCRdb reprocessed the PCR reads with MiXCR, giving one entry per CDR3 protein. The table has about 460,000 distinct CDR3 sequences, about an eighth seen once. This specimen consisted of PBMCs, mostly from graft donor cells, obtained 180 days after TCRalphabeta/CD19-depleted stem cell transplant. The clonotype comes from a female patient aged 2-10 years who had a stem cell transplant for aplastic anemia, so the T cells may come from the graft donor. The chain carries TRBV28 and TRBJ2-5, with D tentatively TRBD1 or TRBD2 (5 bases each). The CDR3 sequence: CASSSTPGTRRTQYF. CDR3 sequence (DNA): TGTGCCAGCAGTTCAACGCCCGGGACCAGGCGGACCCAGTACTTC.